The 17 T cell receptor beta chains below all came from one sample that was sequenced in a study of control samples from healthy donors and cancer patients. TCRdb keeps only in-frame clones here, not all; method: immunoSEQ multiplex PCR. The table shows about 190,000 clones, with over 80% occurring only once. The source material was blood. These receptors originate from a man aged 30 to 45 in good health.

This chain links TRBV29-1 with TRBJ1-1; D call uncertain. Trimming shortened V by 6 bases and J by 1 base, and 9 bases separated the two germline ends. The CDR3 loop spans 12 amino acids. The germline V gene has CDR1 SQVTM and CDR2 ANQGSEA. The CDR3 DNA follows: TGCAGCGTAAGGAGTCAGAACACTGAAGCTTTCTTT. Its protein product is CSVRSQNTEAFF.

This chain links TRBV6-5 with TRBJ1-2; D gene unclear. The CDR3 extends over 14 amino acids. CDR1 and CDR2 from the germline V gene are MNHEY and SVGAGI. V gave up 5 bases and J gave up 8 bases, with 18 bases separating them. The CDR3 loop is CASSPDRTAGGYTF. The CDR3 DNA is TGTGCCAGCAGTCCCGACCGGACGGCCGGCGGCTACACCTTC.

This clone was detected a few times. The chain combines TRBV30 with TRBJ1-1; D gene ambiguous. CDR3 size: 14 residues. Trimming shortened V by 2 bases and J by 2 bases, and 12 bases separated the two germline ends. Germline values: CDR1 GTSNPN, CDR2 SVGIG (reference sequence). The CDR3 loop is CAWSPPPTNTEAFF. The CDR3 DNA sequence: TGTGCCTGGAGTCCCCCACCAACAAACACTGAAGCTTTCTTT.

This clone has only one observation. V gene TRBV10-3 combines with J gene TRBJ1-5; 7 nucleotides line up with TRBD1. CDR3 length: 16 amino acids. The germline gives CDR1 ENHRY, CDR2 SYGVKD. V was pared by 0 bases and J by 2 bases, with 4 bases of the junction left unmatched. CDR3 protein: CAISESRGQGNQPQHF. CDR3 sequence (DNA): TGTGCCATCAGTGAGTCAAGGGGGCAGGGCAATCAGCCCCAGCATTTT.

This rearrangement joins TRBV19 to TRBJ1-2; the D is unclear. V lost 8 bases and J lost 2, with 9 bases in between. Germline assignment: CDR1 LNHDA and CDR2 SQIVND (reference sequence). The length of the CDR3 is 12 residues. CDR3 protein: CASWRVNYGYTF. CDR3 DNA sequence: TGTGCCAGTTGGAGGGTAAACTATGGCTACACCTTC. Looking up the rest from reference TRBV19 and TRBJ1-2 gives the full variable domain: DGGITQSPKYLFRKEGQNVTLSCEQNLNHDAMYWYRQDPGQGLRLIYYSQIVNDFQKGDIAEGYSVSREKKESFPLTVTSAQKNPTAFYLCASWRVNYGYTFGSGTRLTVV.

The chain couples TRBV5-6 to TRBJ1-4; possibly TRBD1 for D (6 bases). V shed 1 base and J shed 8 bases, with 12 bases lying between them. Germline assignment: CDR1 SGHDT and CDR2 YYEEEE. The CDR3 contains 14 residues. CDR3 sequence (DNA): TGTGCCAGCAGCTTGTGGGGGGCAAGGGAAAAACTGTTTTTT. Its translation: CASSLWGAREKLFF.

This clone has just one count. The gene calls are TRBV5-1 and TRBJ2-3; D is unresolved. V lost 0 bases and J 4 bases, leaving 3 bases between the germline ends. Germline V gene sequence: CDR1 SGHRS, CDR2 YFSETQ. The CDR3 extends over 12 amino acids. The CDR3 spells CASSLDADTQYF. The CDR3 nucleotides read TGCGCCAGCAGCTTGGACGCAGATACGCAGTATTTT.

This clone was recorded a few times. The chain joins TRBV3-1 (or the pseudogene TRBV3-2) to TRBJ1-2; 7 nucleotides align to TRBD1. The V and J ends lost 3 bases and 7 bases, in that order; junction bases with no gene match: 2. This CDR3 has 12 amino acids. CDR1 is LGHDT, CDR2 YNNKEL, per germline (reference sequence). The CDR3 region is CASSQYRGGYTF. Here the CDR3 DNA reads TGTGCCAGCAGCCAGTACAGGGGTGGCTACACCTTC.

This clone was detected only a few times. The chain links TRBV11-2 to TRBJ2-7; no clear D. The ends were cut back, 1 base at V and 7 bases at J, with 5 bases in the middle. From germline, CDR1 is SGHAT and CDR2 FQNNGV. The CDR3 sequence is 11 residues long. The CDR3 bases are TGTGCCAGCAGCTTAGTTTTAGAGCAGTACTTC. It encodes CASSLVLEQYF.

The chain has TRBV3-1 (or the pseudogene TRBV3-2) and TRBJ2-3; tentative D call: TRBD2 (5 bases). V lost 4 bases and J 2 bases, leaving 16 bases between the germline ends. This CDR3 is built from 16 residues. Per the germline V gene, CDR1 is LGHDT and CDR2 is YNNKEL (reference sequence). The CDR3 sequence is CASSRLRGPLTDTQYF. Written as DNA, the CDR3 is TGTGCCAGCAGCCGCCTCCGGGGTCCCCTCACAGATACGCAGTATTTT.

V gene TRBV6-1 combines with J gene TRBJ2-3, with 8 positions matching TRBD2. This CDR3 spans 16 amino acids. Germline V lookup: CDR1 MNHNS, CDR2 SASEGT. The V gene end was trimmed by 4 bases and the J gene end by 4 bases; junction bases not matched to a gene: 10. The chain's CDR3 is CASSGRGAGASDTQYF. CDR3 in DNA: TGTGCCAGCAGTGGCCGAGGAGCGGGGGCGTCAGATACGCAGTATTTT.

The count of this clone is one. The chain combines TRBV5-1 with TRBJ2-3, with 10 bases matching TRBD1. Germline-derived CDR1 and CDR2 are SGHRS and YFSETQ. Trimming cost V 2 bases and J 4 bases; bases outside gene matches: 4. The CDR3 runs to 15 residues. The CDR3 loop reads CASSLGDRGSDTQYF. As DNA, the CDR3 is TGCGCCAGCAGCTTAGGGGACAGGGGATCAGATACGCAGTATTTT. Full variable domain (rest looked up from reference TRBV5-1 and TRBJ2-3): KAGVTQTPRYLIKTRGQQVTLSCSPISGHRSVSWYQQTPGQGLQFLFEYFSETQRNKGNFPGRFSGRQFSNSRSEMNVSTLELGDSALYLCASSLGDRGSDTQYFGPGTRLTVL.

The genes are TRBV7-2 and TRBJ1-3, with D hard to call. Germline V lookup: CDR1 SGHTA, CDR2 FQGNSA. V was clipped by 4 bases and J by 0 bases, with 4 bases between them. The CDR3 contains 13 residues. This chain's CDR3 is CASSWGSGNTIYF. CDR3 in DNA: TGTGCCAGCAGCTGGGGCTCTGGAAACACCATATATTTT.

This sequence joins TRBV7-7 and TRBJ2-5, with 9 positions matching TRBD1. From germline, CDR1 is SSHAT and CDR2 FNYEAQ (reference sequence). V was pared by 4 bases and J by 5 bases, with 5 bases of the junction left unmatched. The CDR3 sequence is 14 residues long. In DNA form, the CDR3 reads TGTGCCAGCAGCTACAGGGGGCGCCGGGAGACCCAGTACTTC. This encodes CASSYRGRRETQYF.

This clone was seen only a few times. This sequence joins TRBV2 and TRBJ1-6, with 7 bases fitting TRBD1. The trim removed 5 bases at V and 8 bases at J, leaving 9 bases unmatched. Germline V lookup: CDR1 SNHLY, CDR2 FYNNEI. The CDR3 contains 15 residues. CDR3 amino acids: CASSRQGTADSPLHF. CDR3 DNA: TGTGCCAGCAGTAGACAGGGAACGGCCGATTCACCCCTCCACTTT.

This chain connects TRBV27 to TRBJ1-1, with 8 bases fitting TRBD1. Germline loops: CDR1 MNHEY, CDR2 SMNVEV (reference sequence). J was trimmed by 2 bases and V by 4 bases; bases with no gene match: 3. The CDR3 has 14 amino acids. This CDR3 is CASSSDRGNTEAFF. Here the CDR3 DNA reads TGTGCCAGCAGTTCAGACAGGGGTAACACTGAAGCTTTCTTT.

The chain links TRBV5-1 to TRBJ1-1; D remains unclear. The germline V gene encodes CDR1 SGHRS and CDR2 YFSETQ. The CDR3 covers 14 residues. V dropped 3 bases and J dropped 2 bases, with 11 bases sitting between them. CDR3 in DNA: TGCGCCAGCAGCTACAACCCGAGCAACACTGAAGCTTTCTTT. This encodes CASSYNPSNTEAFF.